The 32 T cell receptor beta chains given below trace back to one sample, sequenced in a study of response to subunit inactivated influenza vaccine. A single record per CDR3 protein comes from TCRdb applying MiXCR to the RT-PCR reads. The table lists 150,000 to 200,000 distinct CDR3 sequences, roughly 12% of them singletons. These data are also associated with another study on T cells expressing NK-cell markers. That work contributes: Beta-chain TCR cDNA was generated via 5'RACE template switching with UMIs.

Sequencing was performed on CD8+ T cells sorted from PBMCs, taken less than 13 days after vaccination. All receptors derive from a middle-aged man who received an inactivated influenza vaccine.

The rearrangement uses TRBV14 and TRBJ2-2; D may be TRBD2 (6 bases). This CDR3 is built from 14 residues. Germline CDR1 reads SGHDN; CDR2 reads FVKESK. Trimming removed 3 bases from V and 3 bases from J, with 8 bases in between. The CDR3 loop is CASSQGGYTGELFF. The CDR3, as DNA: TGTGCCAGCAGCCAGGGGGGATACACCGGGGAGCTGTTTTTT.

V usage is TRBV20-1 and J usage is TRBJ2-5; 9 bases map to TRBD2. The germline V gene has CDR1 DFQATT and CDR2 SNEGSKA (reference sequence). This CDR3 is 14 amino acids long. Unmatched junction bases numbered 3, after V lost 2 bases and J lost 2 bases. For the CDR3, the DNA is TGCAGTGCTAGACCTACTAGCGGGCAAGAGACCCAGTACTTC. Translating it yields CSARPTSGQETQYF.

This chain joins TRBV15 and TRBJ1-5, with D perhaps TRBD1 (5 bases). The V gene's germline CDR1 is LNHNV and CDR2 YYDKDF (reference sequence). This CDR3 is 14 amino acids long. Deletions cut 5 bases from V and 6 bases from J, with 14 bases between. The CDR3 DNA reads TGTGCCACCAGCGGGACCGGGGAGAGTCAGCCCCAGCATTTT. Translating gives CATSGTGESQPQHF.

The rearrangement uses TRBV3-1 and TRBJ2-2; TRBD1 agrees at 8 bases. V was clipped by 5 bases and J by 1 base; unmatched bases: 6. The CDR3 extends over 16 amino acids. The germline CDR1 and CDR2 sequences are LGHDT and YNNKEL (reference sequence). The DNA for the CDR3 is TGTGCCAGCAGCACCCGACAGGGGCGGAACACCGGGGAGCTGTTTTTT. Translating it yields CASSTRQGRNTGELFF.

The chain joins TRBV4-1 to TRBJ1-5; no reliable D call. Trimming removed 2 bases at V and 9 bases at J, with 17 bases between. In germline, CDR1 is MGHRA, CDR2 YSYEKL. The CDR3 loop spans 15 amino acids. The CDR3 bases are TGCGCCAGCAGCCAAACTGATAGGGATTCGGGGCCCCAGCATTTT. Translating gives CASSQTDRDSGPQHF.

The table lists this clonotype with a few counts. The chain joins TRBV12-3 or TRBV12-4 to TRBJ1-1; perhaps TRBD1 as D (5 bases). Between the trimmed V and J ends, which lost 3 bases and 4 bases, there was a span of 15 bases. The length of the CDR3 is 15 residues. The CDR3 spells CASSFGLQGSTEAFF. CDR3 DNA sequence: TGTGCCAGCAGTTTCGGGTTGCAGGGAAGCACTGAAGCTTTCTTT.

Many counts were recorded for this clonotype. This chain connects TRBV4-1 to TRBJ2-7; 7 nucleotides match TRBD1. Unmatched junction bases numbered 3, after V lost 4 bases and J lost 3 bases. The CDR3 spans 13 residues. Germline assignment: CDR1 MGHRA and CDR2 YSYEKL. CDR3 sequence (DNA): TGCGCCAGCAGCCCCGGACAGGACTACGAGCAGTACTTC. Translation: CASSPGQDYEQYF.

The genes are TRBV7-3 and TRBJ2-1; TRBD2 matches 9 bases. Germline V CDR1 and CDR2: SGHTA, FQGTGA. This CDR3 contains 16 residues. Germline trimming cut 5 bases from V and 7 bases from J; bases unmatched to any gene: 12. In DNA, the CDR3 is TGTGCCAGCAGCCCCCGAGGTAGCGGGAGAAAAAATGAGCAGTTCTTC. Translation: CASSPRGSGRKNEQFF.

The rearrangement joins TRBV6-1 to TRBJ1-5, with D possibly matching TRBD1 (5 bases). Trimming removed 6 bases at V and 7 bases at J, with 16 bases between. The germline gives CDR1 MNHNS, CDR2 SASEGT. CDR3 length: 14 amino acids. Here the CDR3 DNA reads TGTGCCAGCAGCGCGGACGGGGCAGGGCAGCCCCAGCATTTT. Protein product: CASSADGAGQPQHF.

The chain has TRBV9 and TRBJ2-3, with unresolved D. V was shortened by 0 bases and J by 2 bases, with 13 bases between the two germline ends. The germline gives CDR1 SGDLS, CDR2 YYNGEE. This CDR3 is 16 amino acids long. The CDR3 bases are TGTGCCAGCAGCGTAGAGGTGGTCCTCCCCACAGATACGCAGTATTTT. The encoded protein is CASSVEVVLPTDTQYF. The full variable domain, completed using reference TRBV9 and TRBJ2-3, is DSGVTQTPKHLITATGQRVTLRCSPRSGDLSVYWYQQSLDQGLQFLIQYYNGEERAKGNILERFSAQQFPDLHSELNLSSLELGDSALYFCASSVEVVLPTDTQYFGPGTRLTVL.

This sequence joins TRBV20-1 and TRBJ2-7; perhaps TRBD1 as D (6 bases). Trimming shortened V by 1 base and J by 9 bases, and 19 bases separated the two germline ends. The CDR3 loop spans 14 amino acids. Germline V gene sequence: CDR1 DFQATT, CDR2 SNEGSKA (reference sequence). The CDR3 DNA reads TGCAGTGCTAGAGTCCCAGGGACAAGGGATTGGCAGTACTTC. Amino acid sequence: CSARVPGTRDWQYF.

This clonotype was observed a few times. The J gene is TRBJ1-1, the V gene TRBV5-1; 9 bases line up with TRBD1. Germline V gives CDR1 SGHRS, CDR2 YFSETQ. The junction had 3 bases not matched to a gene; V was cut back by 3 bases and J by 0 bases. The CDR3 is made up of 15 amino acids. The CDR3, as DNA: TGCGCCAGCAGCTCTGGACAGGGGATGAACACTGAAGCTTTCTTT. Its protein product is CASSSGQGMNTEAFF.

This clonotype was seen a handful of times. This rearrangement joins TRBV7-9 to TRBJ2-7; D is undetermined. Deletions cut 4 bases from V and 3 bases from J, with 7 bases between. From germline, CDR1 is SEHNR and CDR2 FQNEAQ (reference sequence). The CDR3 is 12 amino acids. CDR3: CASSYSFYEQYF. The CDR3 DNA sequence: TGTGCCAGCAGCTACTCCTTCTACGAGCAGTACTTC.

This clonotype was found a few times. The chain has TRBV10-3 and TRBJ1-2; D not certain. In germline, CDR1 is ENHRY, CDR2 SYGVKD. V lost 3 bases and J lost 2, with 13 bases in between. The length of the CDR3 is 15 residues. The chain's CDR3 is CAISDETQKNYGYTF. The CDR3 DNA reads TGTGCCATCAGTGATGAGACCCAAAAGAACTATGGCTACACCTTC.

The chain uses TRBV4-3 and TRBJ2-7; D possibly corresponds to TRBD1 (5 bases). The CDR3 consists of 15 residues. The germline gives CDR1 LGHNA, CDR2 YSLEER. V was clipped by 0 bases and J by 4 bases, with 13 bases between them. The CDR3 DNA follows: TGCGCCAGCAGCCAAGATGAAGGGGTGTGGTACGAGCAGTACTTC. As protein: CASSQDEGVWYEQYF.

V usage is TRBV5-5 and J usage is TRBJ2-3, with D possibly matching TRBD2 (6 bases). Trimming stripped 4 bases from V and 10 bases from J, with 13 bases between. The CDR3 spans 12 residues. Germline V gene sequence: CDR1 SGHKS, CDR2 YYEKEE (reference sequence). CDR3 region: CASSLGGLPQYF. DNA for the CDR3: TGTGCCAGCAGCCTCGGGGGTCTGCCGCAGTATTTT.

The V and J genes are TRBV6-1 and TRBJ2-5, with 13 bases matching TRBD2. The CDR3 extends over 17 amino acids. V trimming: 6 bases; J trimming: 0 bases; junction bases outside the gene matches: 7. Germline-derived CDR1 and CDR2 are MNHNS and SASEGT. The CDR3 sequence: CASSRGTSGKHQETQYF. In DNA form, the CDR3 reads TGTGCCAGCAGCCGAGGGACTAGCGGGAAGCACCAAGAGACCCAGTACTTC.

The CDR3 bases are TGTGCCAGCAGCGGTCCCCCGCTGGGGTCAATTGAGCAGTTCTTC. Encoded protein: CASSGPPLGSIEQFF. The genes are TRBV5-5 and TRBJ2-1; D gene uncertain. In germline, CDR1 is SGHKS, CDR2 YYEKEE (reference sequence). There are 15 residues in the CDR3. Trimming left V 4 bases short and J 9 bases short, with 20 bases between.

This clonotype was picked up a small number of times. The V and J genes are TRBV5-1 and TRBJ2-7, with TRBD1 matching 7 bases. The J segment lost 5 bases and the V segment lost 4 bases, leaving 9 bases of the junction unmatched. This CDR3 comprises 14 residues. Germline V lookup: CDR1 SGHRS, CDR2 YFSETQ. The CDR3 reads CASSVTGYGDEQYF. CDR3 nucleotides: TGCGCCAGCAGCGTGACAGGGTACGGCGACGAGCAGTACTTC.

This clonotype was seen only a few times. The genes are TRBV7-8 and TRBJ2-1; tentatively, D is TRBD2 (6 bases). CDR1 and CDR2 (germline): SGHVS, FQNEAQ. The CDR3 runs 17 residues. Trimming took 2 bases from V and 4 from J, leaving 18 bases between them. Written as DNA, the CDR3 is TGTGCCAGCAGCTTACGTCAGCCGGGGGTCGCTTACAATGAGCAGTTCTTC. It translates to CASSLRQPGVAYNEQFF.

This clonotype was detected a few times. The chain has TRBV7-6 and TRBJ2-1; 10 bases align to TRBD1. Germline CDR1 SGHVS, CDR2 FNYEAQ. CDR3 size: 17 residues. Trimming at V came to 2 bases and at J to 6 bases, leaving 10 bases not matched to a gene. The CDR3 DNA sequence: TGTGCCAGCAGCTTACATCCGGGACAGGGGTTTGGCAATGAGCAGTTCTTC. Residues: CASSLHPGQGFGNEQFF.

This clonotype was observed a few times. The J gene is TRBJ2-1, the V gene TRBV15; D is uncertain. Germline loops: CDR1 LNHNV, CDR2 YYDKDF (reference sequence). Trimming took off 8 bases at V and 5 bases at J, with 13 bases between the two ends. CDR3 length: 13 amino acids. CDR3 loop: CATSHSANNEQFF. The CDR3 DNA reads TGTGCCACCTCTCACAGCGCAAACAATGAGCAGTTCTTC.

The sample holds a few counts of this clonotype. The CDR3 region has the DNA TGCAGTGCTAGGAGCCTACAGGGGGGTACTGAAGCTTTCTTT. This translates into CSARSLQGGTEAFF. This chain uses TRBV20-1 with TRBJ1-1; 8 bases match TRBD1. J was trimmed by 5 bases and V by 3 bases; bases with no gene match: 8. Germline V CDR1 and CDR2: DFQATT, SNEGSKA (reference sequence). This CDR3 comprises 14 residues.

J is TRBJ2-1 and V is TRBV18; D remains unclear. Looked up from germline, CDR1 is KGHSH and CDR2 is LQKENI. The V gene lost 2 bases and the J gene lost 3 bases, with 14 bases spanning the gap. CDR3 length: 16 residues. The CDR3 is CASSPSGAINYNEQFF. The CDR3 nucleotides are TGTGCCAGCTCACCAAGTGGCGCAATTAACTACAATGAGCAGTTCTTC.

This clonotype was counted between two and nine times. The V call is TRBV2, the J call TRBJ2-3; TRBD2 matches 10 bases. J gave up 4 bases and V 9 bases, and 10 bases lay outside the gene matches. Per germline, CDR1 SNHLY and CDR2 FYNNEI. The CDR3 runs to 15 residues. DNA of the CDR3: TGTGCCAGGTTGTCTAGCGGGGGTGTCGCAGATACGCAGTATTTT. Protein sequence: CARLSSGGVADTQYF.

This clonotype was seen a few times. The V and J genes are TRBV28 and TRBJ2-3; a possible D gene is TRBD2 (6 bases). CDR3 length: 15 residues. Germline V gene data show CDR1 as MDHEN and CDR2 as SYDVKM. Trimming removed 6 bases at V and 0 bases at J, with 13 bases between. The DNA for the CDR3 is TGTGCCAGCAGCTTCCTTGGGACTAGCACAGATACGCAGTATTTT. Its translation: CASSFLGTSTDTQYF. The full variable domain, rest sourced from reference TRBV28 and TRBJ2-3, is DVKVTQSSRYLVKRTGEKVFLECVQDMDHENMFWYRQDPGLGLRLIYFSYDVKMKEKGDIPEGYSVSREKKERFSLILESASTNQTSMYLCASSFLGTSTDTQYFGPGTRLTVL.

This sequence joins TRBV3-1 and TRBJ2-7, with TRBD1 matching 8 bases. With V trimmed by 3 bases and J by 0 bases, 4 bases remained unmatched. Germline CDR1 LGHDT, CDR2 YNNKEL (reference sequence). This CDR3 has 15 residues. The CDR3 coding sequence is TGTGCCAGCAGCCAGGGGACAGGCAGCTCCTACGAGCAGTACTTC. It encodes CASSQGTGSSYEQYF.

The chain uses TRBV29-1 and TRBJ2-5, with D perhaps assigned TRBD1 or TRBD2 (6 bases each). Trimming took off 3 bases at V and 5 bases at J, with 10 bases between the two ends. The CDR3 covers 12 residues. In germline, CDR1 is SQVTM, CDR2 ANQGSEA. The CDR3 bases are TGCAGCGTTGAGGGGGGCCGGGAGACCCAGTACTTC. It is translated as CSVEGGRETQYF.

The chain uses TRBV12-3 or TRBV12-4 and TRBJ2-3; D is possibly TRBD2 (6 bases). With 7 bases removed from V and 0 bases from J, the gap between germline ends came to 23 bases. The CDR3 spans 18 residues. The CDR3 loop is CASTLATGTHSSTDTQYF. In DNA, the CDR3 is TGTGCCAGCACCTTGGCCACCGGGACTCACTCTAGCACAGATACGCAGTATTTT.

At least ten counts were recorded for this clonotype. The rearrangement uses TRBV7-6 and TRBJ2-2; 8 bases are shared with TRBD1. J gave up 5 bases and V 5 bases, and 10 bases lay outside the gene matches. Germline V gene sequence: CDR1 SGHVS, CDR2 FNYEAQ. The CDR3 is 16 amino acids. The CDR3 spells CASSPGPGGRTGELFF. CDR3 in DNA: TGTGCCAGCAGCCCAGGCCCAGGGGGCCGGACCGGGGAGCTGTTTTTT.

A few counts support this clonotype. The chain joins TRBV2 to TRBJ2-7; 11 bases fit TRBD2. Germline V lookup: CDR1 SNHLY, CDR2 FYNNEI. This CDR3 has 17 residues. The V segment lost 5 bases and the J segment 3 bases; nucleotides outside the gene matches: 12. The CDR3 nucleotides read TGTGCCAGCAGTTCCGGGACTAGCGGATGGAGCAACTACGAGCAGTACTTC. As protein: CASSSGTSGWSNYEQYF.

V and J are TRBV7-9 and TRBJ2-4; TRBD1 matches 7 bases. Germline V gives CDR1 SEHNR, CDR2 FQNEAQ (reference sequence). V dropped 5 bases and J dropped 1; count of bases not matched to a gene: 11. The CDR3 runs 17 residues. In DNA form, the CDR3 reads TGTGCCAGCAGCGAGCTGACAGGGATAAACGCCAAAAACATTCAGTACTTC. As protein: CASSELTGINAKNIQYF.